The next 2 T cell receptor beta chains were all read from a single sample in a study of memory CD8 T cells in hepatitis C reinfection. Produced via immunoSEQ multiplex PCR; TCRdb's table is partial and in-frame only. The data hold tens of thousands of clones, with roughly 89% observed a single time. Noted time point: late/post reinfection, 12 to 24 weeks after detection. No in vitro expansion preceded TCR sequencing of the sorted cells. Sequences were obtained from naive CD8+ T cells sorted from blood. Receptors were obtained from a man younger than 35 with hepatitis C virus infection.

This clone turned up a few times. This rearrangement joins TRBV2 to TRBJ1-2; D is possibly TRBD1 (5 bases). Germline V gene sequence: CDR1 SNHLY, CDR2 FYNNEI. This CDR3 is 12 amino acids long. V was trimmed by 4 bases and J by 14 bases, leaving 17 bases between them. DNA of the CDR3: TGTGCCAGCAGTGGGGGCACAGGAGAGGAAACCTTC. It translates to CASSGGTGEETF.

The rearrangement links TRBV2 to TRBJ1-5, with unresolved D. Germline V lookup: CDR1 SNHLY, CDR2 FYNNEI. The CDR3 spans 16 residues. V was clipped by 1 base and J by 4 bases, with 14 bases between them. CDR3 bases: TGTGCCAGCAGTGAAGGTCCGGTCGGTGTAAATCAGCCCCAGCATTTT. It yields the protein CASSEGPVGVNQPQHF.